A selection of T cell receptor beta chains follows, all from one sample in a study of radiation and T cells in renal cell carcinoma. TCRdb's copy holds only in-frame clones and misses some; the assay was immunoSEQ multiplex PCR. The table shows 130,000 or so clones, with approximately 87% occurring only once. Here the sequenced sample was blood, taken from a patient whose treatment included radiotherapy and nephrectomy. The receptors come from a woman aged 45-60 years with renal cell carcinoma. Both conserved end residues are part of each CDR3. Fields, in order: J gene, V gene, CDR3 length, CDR3 protein.

TRBJ2-7,TRBV7-9,12,CASSRGYYEQYF
TRBJ2-7,TRBV2,17,CASILPRGLAGNDEQYF
TRBJ2-3,TRBV7-2,15,CASSTSGQNTDTQYF
TRBJ2-7,TRBV5-4,15,CASSLFPAGQVEQYF
TRBJ2-1,TRBV9,14,CASSVGLVDNEQFF
TRBJ2-1,TRBV9,13,CASSINRVDEQFF
TRBJ1-1,TRBV29-1,13,CSVLRGLNTEAFF
TRBJ2-1,TRBV2,15,CASSGTRSSYNEQFF
TRBJ2-2,TRBV5-6,16,CASSWGGGTNTGELFF
TRBJ2-1,TRBV5-1,17,CASSLQPKTSSYNEQFF
TRBJ2-1,TRBV27,15,CASSFRTSLYNEQFF
TRBJ2-7,TRBV5-1,15,CASSPGQPESGEQYF
TRBJ1-2,TRBV9,15,CASSVGPAANYGYTF